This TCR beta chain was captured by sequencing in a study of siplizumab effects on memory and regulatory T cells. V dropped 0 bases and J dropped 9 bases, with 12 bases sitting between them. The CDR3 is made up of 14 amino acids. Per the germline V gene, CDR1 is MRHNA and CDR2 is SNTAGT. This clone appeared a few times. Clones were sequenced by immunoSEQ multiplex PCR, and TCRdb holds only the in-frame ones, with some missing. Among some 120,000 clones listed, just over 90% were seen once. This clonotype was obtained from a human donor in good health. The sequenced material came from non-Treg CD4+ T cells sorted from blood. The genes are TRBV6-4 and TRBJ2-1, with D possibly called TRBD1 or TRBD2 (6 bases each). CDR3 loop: CASSDSGGSGEQFF. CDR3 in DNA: TGTGCCAGCAGTGACTCAGGGGGGTCTGGTGAGCAGTTCTTC.